Listed below are T cell receptor beta chains from one sample, sequenced in a study of blood T cell repertoires in COVID-19. Assay used: immunoSEQ multiplex PCR; TCRdb lists only in-frame clones, some missing. The sample shows about 130,000 clones, around 88% of them seen only once. The material sequenced was peripheral blood. The receptors stem from a human donor in a cohort sampled during active COVID-19. The CDR3 runs from the conserved cysteine through the conserved F or W. The order of the fields is D gene, V gene, CDR3 length, clone size, J gene, CDR3 protein, CDR3 DNA. The D gene is left open where the match is weak. The listing skips clone size in some rows; elsewhere it reads once, few, many or a size class.

D: NA
V: TRBV7-2
length: 16
size: NA
J: TRBJ1-6
CDR3: CASSSLGGGYNSPLHF
DNA: TGTGCCAGCAGCTCCCTAGGGGGTGGCTATAATTCACCCCTCCACTTT

D: NA
V: TRBV7-2
length: 17
size: once
J: TRBJ2-1
CDR3: CASSLAVPGSSYNEQFF
DNA: TGTGCCAGCAGCTTAGCGGTGCCGGGGAGCTCCTACAATGAGCAGTTCTTC

D: NA
V: TRBV6-5
length: 10
size: NA
J: TRBJ2-7
CDR3: CASAQNEQYF
DNA: TGTGCCAGCGCACAGAACGAGCAGTACTTC

D: TRBD1
V: TRBV6-5
length: 14
size: NA
J: TRBJ2-1
CDR3: CATVRDSRKNEQFF
DNA: TGTGCCACCGTTCGGGACAGTAGAAAGAATGAGCAGTTCTTC

D: NA
V: TRBV11-2
length: 14
size: NA
J: TRBJ1-4
CDR3: CASSLGQLNEKLFF
DNA: TGTGCCAGCAGCTTAGGACAGCTAAATGAAAAACTGTTTTTT

D: TRBD2
V: TRBV27
length: 14
size: NA
J: TRBJ2-7
CDR3: CASRRGTSGIEQYF
DNA: TGTGCCAGCCGAAGGGGGACTAGCGGGATCGAGCAGTACTTC

D: TRBD1
V: TRBV18
length: 13
size: NA
J: TRBJ2-1
CDR3: CASSPSRGTGEFF
DNA: TGTGCCAGCTCACCTTCTAGGGGCACAGGGGAGTTCTTC

D: TRBD2
V: TRBV5-1
length: 14
size: NA
J: TRBJ2-7
CDR3: CASSLTSGSYEQYF
DNA: TGCGCCAGCAGCTTAACTAGCGGCTCCTACGAGCAGTACTTC

D: TRBD2
V: TRBV19
length: 16
size: NA
J: TRBJ2-1
CDR3: CASSPISGSRYNEQFF
DNA: TGTGCCAGTAGTCCCATAAGCGGGAGTCGGTACAATGAGCAGTTCTTC

D: NA
V: TRBV28
length: 14
size: NA
J: TRBJ1-1
CDR3: CASSPGQTNTEAFF
DNA: TGTGCCAGCAGCCCGGGACAAACGAACACTGAAGCTTTCTTT

D: NA
V: TRBV7-9
length: 14
size: once
J: TRBJ1-1
CDR3: CASSLGGGYTEAFF
DNA: TGTGCCAGCAGCTTAGGCGGGGGGTACACTGAAGCTTTCTTT

D: NA
V: TRBV28
length: 14
size: NA
J: TRBJ1-2
CDR3: CASSLGVGGYGYTF
DNA: TGTGCCAGCAGTTTAGGAGTGGGGGGTTATGGCTACACCTTC

D: TRBD2
V: TRBV9
length: 15
size: NA
J: TRBJ2-1
CDR3: CASSVASGLAYEQFF
DNA: TGTGCCAGCAGCGTAGCTTCGGGACTAGCCTATGAGCAGTTCTTC

D: TRBD2
V: TRBV6-2/TRBV6-3
length: 18
size: NA
J: TRBJ2-4
CDR3: CASSSSPSSGIAKNIQYF
DNA: TGTGCCAGCAGTTCCTCCCCCTCAAGCGGGATAGCCAAAAACATTCAGTACTTC

D: NA
V: TRBV7-2
length: 13
size: NA
J: TRBJ2-4
CDR3: CASTGLAKNIQYF
DNA: TGTGCCAGCACGGGTTTGGCCAAAAACATTCAGTACTTC

D: TRBD2
V: TRBV4-2
length: 21
size: NA
J: TRBJ2-4
CDR3: CASSQEPIAGITLLAKNIQYF
DNA: TGTGCCAGCAGCCAGGAACCCATAGCGGGGATCACCTTACTAGCCAAAAACATTCAGTACTTC

D: NA
V: TRBV30
length: 13
size: NA
J: TRBJ1-6
CDR3: CAWKWTDNSPLHF
DNA: TGTGCCTGGAAGTGGACAGATAATTCACCCCTCCACTTT

D: NA
V: TRBV28
length: 12
size: once
J: TRBJ1-4
CDR3: CASSLDSEKLFF
DNA: TGTGCCAGCAGTTTAGACAGCGAAAAACTGTTTTTT

D: TRBD2
V: TRBV27
length: 14
size: once
J: TRBJ2-1
CDR3: CASRDTSGYNEQFF
DNA: TGTGCCAGCAGAGACACTAGCGGATACAATGAGCAGTTCTTC

D: NA
V: TRBV5-4
length: 13
size: few
J: TRBJ2-7
CDR3: CASRTTPEGEQYF
DNA: TGTGCCAGCAGGACCACTCCCGAGGGCGAGCAGTACTTC

D: NA
V: TRBV3-1/TRBV3-2
length: 19
size: NA
J: TRBJ2-1
CDR3: CASSQERECRSLSYNEQFF
DNA: TGTGCCAGCAGCCAAGAAAGGGAGTGTAGGTCCCTCTCCTACAATGAGCAGTTCTTC

D: NA
V: TRBV3-1/TRBV3-2
length: 16
size: NA
J: TRBJ2-5
CDR3: CASSRDWRQKEETQYF
DNA: TGTGCCAGCAGCCGCGACTGGCGGCAAAAGGAAGAGACCCAGTACTTC

D: TRBD2
V: TRBV3-1/TRBV3-2
length: 15
size: NA
J: TRBJ2-3
CDR3: CASSQRRGGGDTQYF
DNA: TGTGCCAGCAGCCAAAGGCGGGGCGGGGGAGATACGCAGTATTTT

D: NA
V: TRBV5-1
length: 13
size: NA
J: TRBJ2-1
CDR3: CASSLGRNNEQFF
DNA: TGCGCCAGCAGCTTGGGGAGGAACAATGAGCAGTTCTTC

D: NA
V: TRBV11-3
length: 15
size: NA
J: TRBJ2-3
CDR3: CASSLGGRIQDTQYF
DNA: TGTGCCAGCAGCTTAGGAGGGCGGATCCAAGATACGCAGTATTTT

D: TRBD1
V: TRBV19
length: 20
size: many
J: TRBJ2-1
CDR3: CASSKRADRGPSRSYNEQFF
DNA: TGTGCCAGTAGTAAGAGGGCAGACAGGGGCCCCAGTCGCTCCTACAATGAGCAGTTCTTC

D: NA
V: TRBV7-9
length: 14
size: once
J: TRBJ2-3
CDR3: CASSSPVGRDTQYF
DNA: TGTGCCAGCAGCTCCCCGGTCGGTAGAGATACGCAGTATTTT

D: TRBD2
V: TRBV20-1
length: 15
size: NA
J: TRBJ2-5
CDR3: CSASKASGSLETQYF
DNA: TGCAGTGCTAGTAAGGCTAGCGGGAGTCTAGAGACCCAGTACTTC

D: TRBD2
V: TRBV19
length: 14
size: once
J: TRBJ2-1
CDR3: CASSVTSGYNEQFF
DNA: TGTGCCAGTAGTGTGACTAGCGGCTACAATGAGCAGTTCTTC

D: NA
V: TRBV9
length: 15
size: NA
J: TRBJ2-7
CDR3: CASSVGAGYSYEQYF
DNA: TGTGCCAGCAGCGTAGGGGCGGGCTACTCCTACGAGCAGTACTTC

D: TRBD2
V: TRBV4-3
length: 19
size: NA
J: TRBJ2-3
CDR3: CASSQDSGVGGALRYTQYF
DNA: TGCGCCAGCAGCCAAGATAGCGGGGTTGGCGGGGCGCTACGATATACGCAGTATTTT

D: TRBD2
V: TRBV2
length: 16
size: NA
J: TRBJ2-5
CDR3: CASSGLAGGLQETQYF
DNA: TGTGCCAGCAGTGGACTAGCGGGAGGCCTCCAAGAGACCCAGTACTTC

D: TRBD1
V: TRBV10-3
length: 16
size: NA
J: TRBJ2-1
CDR3: CAISDPRQGGYNEQFF
DNA: TGTGCCATCAGTGATCCGCGACAGGGTGGGTACAATGAGCAGTTCTTC

D: NA
V: TRBV21-1
length: 16
size: NA
J: TRBJ1-5
CDR3: CASSGDRRHSNQPQHF
DNA: TGTGCCAGCAGCGGGGACAGGAGACATAGCAATCAGCCCCAGCATTTT

D: TRBD1
V: TRBV14
length: 15
size: few
J: TRBJ2-7
CDR3: CASSRIPGQNYEQYF
DNA: TGTGCCAGCAGCCGGATACCGGGACAGAACTACGAGCAGTACTTC

D: TRBD2
V: TRBV28
length: 15
size: NA
J: TRBJ2-7
CDR3: CASSGASGGTYEQYF
DNA: TGTGCCAGCAGTGGCGCTAGCGGGGGGACTTACGAGCAGTACTTC

D: TRBD1
V: TRBV9
length: 14
size: once
J: TRBJ2-5
CDR3: CASSGGQGAETQYF
DNA: TGTGCCAGCAGCGGGGGACAGGGGGCAGAGACCCAGTACTTC

D: TRBD2
V: TRBV3-1/TRBV3-2
length: 16
size: NA
J: TRBJ2-2
CDR3: CASSLRTSGSSGELFF
DNA: TGTGCCAGCAGCCTTAGGACTAGCGGGAGCTCCGGGGAGCTGTTTTTT

D: NA
V: TRBV7-3
length: 13
size: NA
J: TRBJ1-5
CDR3: CASSSSRDQPQHF
DNA: TGTGCCAGCAGCTCATCCCGAGATCAGCCCCAGCATTTT

D: TRBD1
V: TRBV6-5
length: 14
size: NA
J: TRBJ2-3
CDR3: CASIRQGPRYTQYF
DNA: TGTGCCAGCATACGACAGGGCCCGAGGTATACGCAGTATTTT

D: NA
V: TRBV3-1/TRBV3-2
length: 19
size: once
J: TRBJ2-3
CDR3: CASSQDISLGLARTDTQYF
DNA: TGTGCCAGCAGCCAAGATATAAGTTTAGGGCTAGCGAGGACAGATACGCAGTATTTT